This T cell receptor (beta chain) was sequenced in a study of cytomegalovirus exposure and HLA in healthy donors. The wider study: From 150 million to 200 million T cells, an earlier analysis saw around 120 million unique TCR beta sequences. Study-wide findings and caveats: Rare sequences made up most TCRs, while some public TCRs were found in many donors.

Whereas donors were nominally healthy upon sampling, unrecorded immune exposures were probable. Concerning this clone: The antigen is unknown.

PCR primers comprised 60 Vbeta and 13 Jbeta primers. Original processing notes: Unique TCR beta chains totaled roughly 80 million in a later count, with roughly 12 million of them shared. The method was immunoSEQ multiplex PCR; TCRdb's version includes in-frame clones alone and lacks a portion of them. The D gene and trimming were derived from the DNA, and the V and J assignments and clone size from that table. The repertoire includes 140,000 or so clones, around 80% of them detected once, and over 0.95% sits in the top ten. CDR3 length: 14 residues. Per the germline V gene, CDR1 is MNHNS and CDR2 is SASEGT. V lost 7 bases and J lost 6, with 16 bases in between.

This TCR derives from a female donor in good health and CMV-seronegative. The chain carries TRBV6-1 and TRBJ1-5; D perhaps matches TRBD1 (6 bases). Sequencing was done on a sample of PBMCs. The CDR3 is CASTEGGGAQPQHF. Here the CDR3 DNA reads TGTGCCAGCACCGAAGGGGGGGGCGCTCAGCCCCAGCATTTT.